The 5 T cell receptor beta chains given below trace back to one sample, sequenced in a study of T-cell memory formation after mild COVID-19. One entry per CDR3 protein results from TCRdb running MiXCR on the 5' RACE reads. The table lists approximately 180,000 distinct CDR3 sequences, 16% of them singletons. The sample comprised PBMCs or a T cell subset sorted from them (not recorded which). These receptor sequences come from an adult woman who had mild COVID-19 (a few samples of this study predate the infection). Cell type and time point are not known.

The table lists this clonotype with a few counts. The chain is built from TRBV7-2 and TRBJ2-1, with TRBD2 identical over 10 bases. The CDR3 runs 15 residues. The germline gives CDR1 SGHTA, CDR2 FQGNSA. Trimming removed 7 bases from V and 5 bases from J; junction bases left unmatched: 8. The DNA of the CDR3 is TGTGCCAGCAACTATCGGACTAGCGGAAACAATGAGCAGTTCTTC. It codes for CASNYRTSGNNEQFF.

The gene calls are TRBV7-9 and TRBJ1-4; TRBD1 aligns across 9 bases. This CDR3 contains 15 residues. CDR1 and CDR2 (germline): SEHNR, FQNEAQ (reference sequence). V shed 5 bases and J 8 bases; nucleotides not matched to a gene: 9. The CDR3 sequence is CASSRTGDSREKLFF. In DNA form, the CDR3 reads TGTGCCAGCAGCAGGACAGGGGATTCTCGGGAAAAACTGTTTTTT.

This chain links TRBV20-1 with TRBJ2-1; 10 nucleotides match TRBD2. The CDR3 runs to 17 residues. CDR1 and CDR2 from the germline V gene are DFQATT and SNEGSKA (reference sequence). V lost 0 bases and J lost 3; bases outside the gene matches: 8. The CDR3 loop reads CSARERRLAGLYNEQFF. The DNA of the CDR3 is TGCAGTGCTAGAGAGAGGCGACTAGCGGGTCTCTACAATGAGCAGTTCTTC.

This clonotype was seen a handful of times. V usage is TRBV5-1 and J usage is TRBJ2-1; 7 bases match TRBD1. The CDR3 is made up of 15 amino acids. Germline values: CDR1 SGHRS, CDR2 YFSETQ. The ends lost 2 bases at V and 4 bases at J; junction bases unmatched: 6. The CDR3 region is CASSFRDSAYNEQFF. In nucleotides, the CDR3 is TGCGCCAGCAGCTTCCGGGACAGCGCTTACAATGAGCAGTTCTTC. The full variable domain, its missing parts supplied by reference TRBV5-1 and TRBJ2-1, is KAGVTQTPRYLIKTRGQQVTLSCSPISGHRSVSWYQQTPGQGLQFLFEYFSETQRNKGNFPGRFSGRQFSNSRSEMNVSTLELGDSALYLCASSFRDSAYNEQFFGPGTRLTVL.

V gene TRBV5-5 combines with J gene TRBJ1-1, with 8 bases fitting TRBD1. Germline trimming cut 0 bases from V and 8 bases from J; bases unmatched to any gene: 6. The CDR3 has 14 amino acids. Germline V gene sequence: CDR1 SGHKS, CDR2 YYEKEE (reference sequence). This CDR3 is CASSLGGTGREAFF. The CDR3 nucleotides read TGTGCCAGCAGCTTGGGAGGGACAGGTCGAGAAGCTTTCTTT.